The clone carrying this T cell receptor beta chain was seen at least ten times. Antigen specificity is unknown. Generated by immunoSEQ multiplex PCR, the TCRdb table keeps only in-frame clones and is missing some. The sample was found to contain 30,000 to 45,000 clones, and every one recurs. The related graft donor's blood sample was taken on the day of bone marrow donation. Germline CDR1 reads LNHNV; CDR2 reads YYDKDF (reference sequence). The CDR3 consists of 18 residues. V was trimmed by 0 bases and J by 3 bases, leaving 18 bases between them. This entry comes from a study of T cells after posttransplantation cyclophosphamide. Overall study results and limits: Donor CD8+ memory clones often dominated recipient blood repertoires at later times. TRB clonality was highly associated with recipient CMV seropositivity and reactivation. Blood and skin or GI T cell repertoires showed limited TRB overlap.

This rearrangement joins TRBV15 to TRBJ1-5; D is possibly TRBD1 (5 bases). This receptor was identified in a girl between 5 and 17 years old in good health, CMV-negative, and a related stem cell transplant donor. The specimen was PBMCs. The CDR3: CATSRDMGRVSANQPQHF. The CDR3 DNA reads as TGTGCCACCAGCAGAGATATGGGCAGGGTGAGTGCCAATCAGCCCCAGCATTTT.